The 15 T cell receptor beta chains reported below all come from one sample, sequenced in a study of OX40 agonist ivuxolimab in advanced cancers. TCRdb's copy holds only in-frame clones and misses some; the assay was immunoSEQ multiplex PCR. The sample holds 73,000 or so clones, about 92% seen once. This specimen was CD4+ or CD8+ T cells sorted from blood, taken in a trial of the OX40 agonist ivuxolimab. These receptors all come from an adult with an advanced solid tumor such as melanoma, head and neck, liver or kidney cancer.

The chain joins TRBV18 to TRBJ2-1; no clear D gene. CDR3 length: 17 residues. Germline CDR1 reads KGHSH; CDR2 reads LQKENI. The V end was cut by 3 bases, the J end by 7 bases, with 22 bases between. The CDR3, as DNA: TGTGCCAGCTCACCCTCCAGTTGGCAGAGCACATTTAATGAGCAGTTCTTC. It is translated as CASSPSSWQSTFNEQFF. The whole variable domain, remainder taken from reference TRBV18 and TRBJ2-1, is NAGVMQNPRHLVRRRGQEARLRCSPMKGHSHVYWYRQLPEEGLKFMVYLQKENIIDESGMPKERFSAEFPKEGPSILRIQQVVRGDSAAYFCASSPSSWQSTFNEQFFGPGTRLTVL.

This clone appeared once. The V call is TRBV7-9, the J call TRBJ1-1, with D hard to call. The CDR3 loop spans 13 amino acids. CDR1 is SEHNR and CDR2 is FQNEAQ in the germline V gene (reference sequence). V lost 5 bases, J lost 5 bases, and 12 bases lay in between. CDR3 coding DNA: TGTGCCAGCAGCGACCCTGGGGAGACTGAAGCTTTCTTT. It yields the protein CASSDPGETEAFF.

This chain connects TRBV5-6 to TRBJ1-2, with D uncertain. With 0 bases removed from V and 2 bases from J, the gap between germline ends came to 5 bases. The CDR3 loop spans 13 amino acids. CDR1 and CDR2 (germline): SGHDT, YYEEEE. The CDR3 nucleotides read TGTGCCAGCAGCTTGGCCGAAAACTATGGCTACACCTTC. This gives the protein CASSLAENYGYTF.

V is TRBV9 and J is TRBJ2-2; 7 bases align to TRBD2. The CDR3 spans 15 residues. J was trimmed by 1 base and V by 4 bases; bases with no gene match: 4. Germline-derived CDR1 and CDR2 are SGDLS and YYNGEE. CDR3 residues: CASSSGTVNTGELFF. Here the CDR3 DNA reads TGTGCCAGCAGCAGCGGGACCGTGAACACCGGGGAGCTGTTTTTT.

This clone was counted once. The gene calls are TRBV27 and TRBJ2-1; 8 nucleotides line up with TRBD1. The V segment lost 3 bases and the J segment 7 bases; nucleotides outside the gene matches: 8. This CDR3 contains 15 residues. Germline loops: CDR1 MNHEY, CDR2 SMNVEV (reference sequence). CDR3 DNA sequence: TGTGCCAGCAGTTTTGGGCAGGGGGCAAGGAATGAGCAGTTCTTC. Translating gives CASSFGQGARNEQFF.

The chain couples TRBV9 to TRBJ2-7; TRBD1 aligns across 11 bases. The V gene's germline CDR1 is SGDLS and CDR2 YYNGEE. The trim removed 4 bases at V and 2 bases at J, leaving 11 bases unmatched. This CDR3 has 17 residues. The CDR3 is CASSPHGTGGPAYEQYF. In DNA, the CDR3 is TGTGCCAGCAGCCCGCACGGGACAGGGGGACCCGCCTACGAGCAGTACTTC.

As DNA, the CDR3 is TGCGCCAGCAGCCAAGTCTTCGGGTCCTCCTATGGCTACACCTTC. It encodes CASSQVFGSSYGYTF. The V and J genes are TRBV4-1 and TRBJ1-2, with unresolved D. V lost 1 base and J lost 4, with 13 bases in between. This CDR3 contains 15 residues. The germline V gene has CDR1 MGHRA and CDR2 YSYEKL.

This sequence joins TRBV9 and TRBJ2-1; 7 bases line up with TRBD2. The CDR3 is 16 residues long. V dropped 2 bases and J dropped 9; count of bases not matched to a gene: 14. Germline CDR1 is SGDLS and CDR2 is YYNGEE. The CDR3: CASSVGVSGAWIEQFF. The CDR3 region has the DNA TGTGCCAGCAGCGTGGGCGTGAGCGGGGCGTGGATTGAGCAGTTCTTC.

This clone appeared a few times. The V and J genes are TRBV7-9 and TRBJ2-7; D is unclear. This CDR3 is 12 amino acids long. V gave up 5 bases and J gave up 4 bases, with 9 bases separating them. CDR1 and CDR2 (germline): SEHNR, FQNEAQ (reference sequence). CDR3 bases: TGTGCCAGCAGCCCACATCCTTACGAGCAGTACTTC. It translates to CASSPHPYEQYF.

Only one count was recorded for this clone. The chain carries TRBV4-2 and TRBJ1-2; D call uncertain. The V and J ends lost 4 bases and 2 bases respectively, with 14 bases between them. The CDR3 is 15 residues long. Germline values: CDR1 LGHNA, CDR2 YNFKEQ. The CDR3 bases are TGTGCCAGCAGCCGCGGCTTAGAAACCAACTATGGCTACACCTTC. It yields the protein CASSRGLETNYGYTF.

This chain links TRBV9 with TRBJ2-7; D possibly corresponds to TRBD2 (5 bases). Germline loops: CDR1 SGDLS, CDR2 YYNGEE. The CDR3 loop spans 11 amino acids. The V end was cut by 4 bases, the J end by 4 bases, with 6 bases between. As DNA, the CDR3 is TGTGCCAGCAGCTCGGGATACGAGCAGTACTTC. It is translated as CASSSGYEQYF.

The gene calls are TRBV27 and TRBJ1-5, with TRBD1 as a possible D gene (5 bases). The germline V gene has CDR1 MNHEY and CDR2 SMNVEV (reference sequence). Trimming cost V 3 bases and J 2 bases, with 11 bases left between them. The CDR3 spans 15 residues. The DNA for the CDR3 is TGTGCCAGCAGTTTGTCCAGGGCGGGCAATCAGCCCCAGCATTTT. Translating it yields CASSLSRAGNQPQHF.

V gene TRBV5-4 combines with J gene TRBJ2-2; D not resolved. The germline CDR1 and CDR2 sequences are SGHNT and YYREEE (reference sequence). With 4 bases removed from V and 0 bases from J, the gap between germline ends came to 10 bases. The CDR3 is made up of 15 amino acids. CDR3 bases: TGTGCCAGCAGCCCCGACCTGACGAACACCGGGGAGCTGTTTTTT. This translates into CASSPDLTNTGELFF.

The chain is built from TRBV2 and TRBJ2-1, with 8 bases aligning to TRBD2. Losses at the gene ends were 3 bases for V and 1 base for J; bases not matched to a gene: 5. Germline V CDR1 and CDR2: SNHLY, FYNNEI. This CDR3 spans 16 amino acids. CDR3 sequence reads: CASSDSGGGSYNEQFF. CDR3 bases: TGTGCCAGCAGTGATTCTGGCGGGGGGTCCTACAATGAGCAGTTCTTC.

The chain is built from TRBV7-9 and TRBJ1-5; perhaps TRBD1 as D (6 bases). The CDR3 is 14 amino acids. Germline V gene lookup returns CDR1 SEHNR and CDR2 FQNEAQ (reference sequence). Between the trimmed V and J ends, which lost 5 bases and 7 bases, there was a span of 15 bases. The CDR3 DNA is TGTGCCAGCAGCCCTCCCCAGGGGAACCAGCCCCAGCATTTT. Translated: CASSPPQGNQPQHF.